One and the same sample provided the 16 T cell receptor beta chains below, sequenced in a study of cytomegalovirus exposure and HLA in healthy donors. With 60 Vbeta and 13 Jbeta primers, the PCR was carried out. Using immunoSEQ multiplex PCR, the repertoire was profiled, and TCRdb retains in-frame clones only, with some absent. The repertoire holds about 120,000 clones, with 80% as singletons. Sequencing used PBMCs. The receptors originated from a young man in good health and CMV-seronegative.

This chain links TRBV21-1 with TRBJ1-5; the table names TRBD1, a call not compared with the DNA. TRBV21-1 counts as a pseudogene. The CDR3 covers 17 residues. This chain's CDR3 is CASSKVGTGYSNQPQHF. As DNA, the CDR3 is TGTGCCAGCAGCAAAGTCGGGACAGGTTATAGCAATCAGCCCCAGCATTTT.

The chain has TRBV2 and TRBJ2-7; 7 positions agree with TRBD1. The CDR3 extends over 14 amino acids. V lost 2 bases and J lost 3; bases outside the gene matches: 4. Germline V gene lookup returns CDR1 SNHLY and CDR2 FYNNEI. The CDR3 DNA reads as TGTGCCAGCAGTGAATGGTCAGGGGGCTACGAGCAGTACTTC. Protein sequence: CASSEWSGGYEQYF.

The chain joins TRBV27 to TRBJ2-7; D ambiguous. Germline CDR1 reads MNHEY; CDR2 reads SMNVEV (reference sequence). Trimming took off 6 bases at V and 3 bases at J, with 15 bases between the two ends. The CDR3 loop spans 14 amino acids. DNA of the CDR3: TGTGCCAGCAGAGGCCGACTCAAGGTCTACGAGCAGTACTTC. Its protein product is CASRGRLKVYEQYF.

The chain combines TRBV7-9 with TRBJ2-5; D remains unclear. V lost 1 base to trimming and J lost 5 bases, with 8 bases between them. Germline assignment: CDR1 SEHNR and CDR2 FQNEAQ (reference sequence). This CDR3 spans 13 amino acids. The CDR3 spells CASSLGLGETQYF. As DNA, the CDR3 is TGTGCCAGCAGCTTAGGCCTAGGCGAGACCCAGTACTTC.

The CDR3 nucleotides read TGTGCCAGCAGTTCCAACGCCGGGACAGACACTGAAGCTTTCTTT. It translates to CASSSNAGTDTEAFF. The V gene is TRBV28, the J gene TRBJ1-1; 7 bases align to TRBD1. V lost 4 bases to trimming and J lost 3 bases; unmatched junction nucleotides: 8. CDR1 is MDHEN and CDR2 is SYDVKM in the germline V gene. This CDR3 has 15 amino acids.

The CDR3 reads CASSSNRVYNEQFF. The CDR3 bases are TGTGCCAGCAGCTCAAACAGGGTCTACAATGAGCAGTTCTTC. This chain uses TRBV7-2 with TRBJ2-1, with TRBD1 as a possible D gene (6 bases). V lost 4 bases, J lost 3 bases, and 10 bases lay in between. Germline-derived CDR1 and CDR2 are SGHTA and FQGNSA. This CDR3 is 14 amino acids long.

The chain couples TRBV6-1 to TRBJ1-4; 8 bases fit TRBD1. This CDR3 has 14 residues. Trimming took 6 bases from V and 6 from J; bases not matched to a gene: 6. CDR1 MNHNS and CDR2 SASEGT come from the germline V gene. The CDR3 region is CASRVAGGYEKLFF. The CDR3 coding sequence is TGTGCCAGCAGGGTGGCAGGGGGCTATGAAAAACTGTTTTTT.

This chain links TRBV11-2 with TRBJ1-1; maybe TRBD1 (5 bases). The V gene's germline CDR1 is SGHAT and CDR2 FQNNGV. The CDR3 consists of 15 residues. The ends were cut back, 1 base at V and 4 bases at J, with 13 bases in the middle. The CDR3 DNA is TGTGCCAGCAGCTTAGGTGTCGGGGGTGGCACTGAAGCTTTCTTT. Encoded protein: CASSLGVGGGTEAFF.

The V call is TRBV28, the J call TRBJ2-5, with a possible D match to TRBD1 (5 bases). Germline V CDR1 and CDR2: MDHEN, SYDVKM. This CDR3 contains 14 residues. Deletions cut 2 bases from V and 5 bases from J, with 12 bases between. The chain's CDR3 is CASSLPGWTETQYF. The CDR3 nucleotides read TGTGCCAGCAGTTTACCAGGGTGGACGGAGACCCAGTACTTC.

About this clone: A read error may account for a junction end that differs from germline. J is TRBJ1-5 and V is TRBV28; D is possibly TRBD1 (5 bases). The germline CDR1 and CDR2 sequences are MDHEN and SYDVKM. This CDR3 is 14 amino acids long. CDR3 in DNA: TGTGCCAGCATCCCCGGAGGGGAAGCAGGGCCCCAGAATTTT. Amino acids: CASIPGGEAGPQNF.

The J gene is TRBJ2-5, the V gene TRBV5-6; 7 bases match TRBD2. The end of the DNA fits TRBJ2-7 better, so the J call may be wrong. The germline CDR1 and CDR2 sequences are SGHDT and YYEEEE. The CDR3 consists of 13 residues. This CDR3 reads CASGEGPYYEQYF. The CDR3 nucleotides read TGTGCCAGCGGGGAGGGGCCGTACTACGAGCAGTACTTC.

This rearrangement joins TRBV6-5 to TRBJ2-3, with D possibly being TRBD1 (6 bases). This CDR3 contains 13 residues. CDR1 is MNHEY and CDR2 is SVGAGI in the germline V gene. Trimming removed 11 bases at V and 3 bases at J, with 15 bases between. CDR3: CAARTEATDTQYF. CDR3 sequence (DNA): TGTGCCGCGCGGACAGAGGCAACAGATACGCAGTATTTT.

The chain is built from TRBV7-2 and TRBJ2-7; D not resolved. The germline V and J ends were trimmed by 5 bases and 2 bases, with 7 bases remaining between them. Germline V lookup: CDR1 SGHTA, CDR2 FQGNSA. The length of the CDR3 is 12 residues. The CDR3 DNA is TGTGCCAGCAGCCTAACCGCCTACGAGCAGTACTTC. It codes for CASSLTAYEQYF.

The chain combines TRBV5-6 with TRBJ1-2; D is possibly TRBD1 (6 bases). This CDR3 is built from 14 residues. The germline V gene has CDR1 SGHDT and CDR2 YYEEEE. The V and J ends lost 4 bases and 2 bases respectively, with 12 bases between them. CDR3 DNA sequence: TGTGCCAGCAGCCTGAAAGGACAGAACTATGGCTACACCTTC. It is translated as CASSLKGQNYGYTF. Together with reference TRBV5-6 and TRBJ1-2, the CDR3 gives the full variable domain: DAGVTQSPTHLIKTRGQQVTLRCSPKSGHDTVSWYQQALGQGPQFIFQYYEEEERQRGNFPDRFSGHQFPNYSSELNVNALLLGDSALYLCASSLKGQNYGYTFGSGTRLTVV.

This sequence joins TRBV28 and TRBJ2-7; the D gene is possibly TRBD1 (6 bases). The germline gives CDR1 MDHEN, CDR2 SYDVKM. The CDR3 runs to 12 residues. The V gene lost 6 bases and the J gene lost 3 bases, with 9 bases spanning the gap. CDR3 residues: CASSMDSYEQYF. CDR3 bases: TGTGCCAGCAGCATGGACAGCTACGAGCAGTACTTC.

CDR3 DNA sequence: TGTGCCAGCAGCTTAGGGGACTCCTCGGGCACAGATACGCAGTATTTT. This translates into CASSLGDSSGTDTQYF. The V gene is TRBV7-9, the J gene TRBJ2-3; the D gene is possibly TRBD2 (6 bases). Germline V gives CDR1 SEHNR, CDR2 FQNEAQ (reference sequence). V lost 1 base, J lost 1 base, and 12 bases lay in between. CDR3 length equals 16 residues. Full variable domain (missing parts from reference TRBV7-9 and TRBJ2-3): DTGVSQNPRHKITKRGQNVTFRCDPISEHNRLYWYRQTLGQGPEFLTYFQNEAQLEKSRLLSDRFSAERPKGSFSTLEIQRTEQGDSAMYLCASSLGDSSGTDTQYFGPGTRLTVL.